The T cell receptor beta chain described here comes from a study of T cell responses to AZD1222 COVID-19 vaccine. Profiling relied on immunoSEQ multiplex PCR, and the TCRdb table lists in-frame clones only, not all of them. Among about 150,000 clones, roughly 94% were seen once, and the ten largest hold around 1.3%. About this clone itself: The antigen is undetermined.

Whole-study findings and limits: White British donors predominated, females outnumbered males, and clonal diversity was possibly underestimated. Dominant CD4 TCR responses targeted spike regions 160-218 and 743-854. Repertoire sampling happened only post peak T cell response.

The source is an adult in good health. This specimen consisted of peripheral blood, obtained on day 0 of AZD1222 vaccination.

The CDR3 sequence: CASSRTVGPLHF. The CDR3 DNA reads TGTGCCAGCAGCCGGACGGTTGGGCCCCTCCACTTT. The gene calls are TRBV12-3 or TRBV12-4 and TRBJ1-6, with D hard to call. The ends were cut back, 6 bases at V and 13 bases at J, with 13 bases in the middle. This CDR3 contains 12 residues.